Presented here are 17 T cell receptor beta chains from one specimen sequenced in a study of long-term antiretroviral therapy in people with HIV. Researchers report immunoSEQ v3.0 was run at survey level. TCRdb's table, derived via immunoSEQ multiplex PCR, lists solely in-frame clones and lacks some. The sample yields 35,000 to 45,000 clones, roughly 85% seen once. The specimen was unsorted PBMCs, collected 2.2 years after starting antiretroviral therapy. The receptors derive from a man aged 18 to 35 with HIV.

The rearrangement uses TRBV7-2 and TRBJ2-7, with a tentative D call TRBD1 (6 bases). The V end was cut by 3 bases, the J end by 0 bases, with 9 bases between. The CDR3 spans 14 residues. Per the germline V gene, CDR1 is SGHTA and CDR2 is FQGNSA. CDR3 loop: CASSFQGNSYEQYF. CDR3 coding DNA: TGTGCCAGCAGCTTTCAGGGGAACTCCTACGAGCAGTACTTC.

The chain employs TRBV18 and TRBJ1-1, with a tentative D call TRBD1 (6 bases). The CDR3 extends over 11 amino acids. The germline V gene encodes CDR1 KGHSH and CDR2 LQKENI. Trimming removed 4 bases from V and 6 bases from J, with 6 bases in between. CDR3 protein: CASSRGPEAFF. The CDR3, as DNA: TGTGCCAGCTCACGGGGGCCTGAAGCTTTCTTT.

The V call is TRBV7-2, the J call TRBJ2-5; 9 positions match TRBD2. With V trimmed by 0 bases and J by 5 bases, 13 bases remained unmatched. Germline CDR1 is SGHTA and CDR2 is FQGNSA. The CDR3 length is 18 residues. Here the CDR3 DNA reads TGTGCCAGCAGCTTAGCCCTTTTTGCGGGGGGGCTGGAGGAGACCCAGTACTTC. Residues: CASSLALFAGGLEETQYF.

The chain recombines TRBV11-2 with TRBJ2-1; D might be TRBD2 (6 bases). CDR1 and CDR2 from the germline V gene are SGHAT and FQNNGV. The germline V and J ends were trimmed by 1 base and 2 bases, with 15 bases remaining between them. This CDR3 contains 17 residues. The CDR3 loop is CASSLGGGVTPYNEQFF. CDR3 bases: TGTGCCAGCAGCTTAGGGGGCGGGGTGACCCCCTACAATGAGCAGTTCTTC.

V and J are TRBV18 and TRBJ1-1; D may be TRBD1 (5 bases). Deletions cut 3 bases from V and 5 bases from J, with 7 bases between. CDR1 and CDR2 from the germline V gene are KGHSH and LQKENI. This CDR3 spans 12 amino acids. Here the CDR3 DNA reads TGTGCCAGCTCACCCAGGGAGACTGAAGCTTTCTTT. It is translated as CASSPRETEAFF.

This clone was counted between two and nine times. The J gene is TRBJ2-7, the V gene TRBV7-2; D uncertain. Germline V gene lookup returns CDR1 SGHTA and CDR2 FQGNSA. The CDR3 is 14 residues long. V lost 5 bases to trimming and J lost 9 bases, with 20 bases between them. The CDR3 coding sequence is TGTGCCAGCAGCCCAGACAACTACGGTCTGGGGCAGTACTTC. Its translation is CASSPDNYGLGQYF. Looking up the rest from reference TRBV7-2 and TRBJ2-7 gives the full variable domain: GAGVSQSPSNKVTEKGKDVELRCDPISGHTALYWYRQSLGQGLEFLIYFQGNSAPDKSGLPSDRFSAERTGGSVSTLTIQRTQQEDSAVYLCASSPDNYGLGQYFGPGTRLTVT.

The genes are TRBV30 and TRBJ2-1; D gene unclear. The germline CDR1 and CDR2 sequences are GTSNPN and SVGIG (reference sequence). Trimming took 3 bases from V and 6 from J, leaving 6 bases between them. This CDR3 is built from 11 residues. As DNA, the CDR3 is TGTGCCTGGAGAACCGCCAATGAGCAGTTCTTC. The encoded protein is CAWRTANEQFF.

The J gene is TRBJ1-1, the V gene TRBV19; maybe TRBD1 (6 bases). Germline CDR1 LNHDA, CDR2 SQIVND (reference sequence). Trimming pared 9 bases from V and 2 bases from J, leaving 16 bases between. The length of the CDR3 is 14 residues. CDR3 sequence (DNA): TGTGCCAGCCAGACCCGGGACATAAACACTGAAGCTTTCTTT. Its translation is CASQTRDINTEAFF. Full variable domain (missing parts from reference TRBV19 and TRBJ1-1): DGGITQSPKYLFRKEGQNVTLSCEQNLNHDAMYWYRQDPGQGLRLIYYSQIVNDFQKGDIAEGYSVSREKKESFPLTVTSAQKNPTAFYLCASQTRDINTEAFFGQGTRLTVV.

This chain's CDR3 is CTSSYWVDTDTQYF. The CDR3 DNA follows: TGCACCAGCAGCTACTGGGTTGACACAGATACGCAGTATTTT. The V gene is TRBV1, the J gene TRBJ2-3. TRBV1 is labeled a pseudogene. The CDR3 spans 14 residues.

The chain links TRBV18 to TRBJ2-3, with D perhaps TRBD1 (6 bases). The V and J ends lost 2 bases and 5 bases respectively, with 8 bases between them. In germline, CDR1 is KGHSH, CDR2 LQKENI. This CDR3 region has 13 residues. This CDR3 is CASSPGGGDTQYF. In DNA form, the CDR3 reads TGTGCCAGCTCACCAGGGGGCGGAGATACGCAGTATTTT.

The J gene is TRBJ2-5, the V gene TRBV5-1; 9 bases fit TRBD2. The CDR3 totals 16 residues. In germline, CDR1 is SGHRS, CDR2 YFSETQ. V was clipped by 4 bases and J by 3 bases; unmatched bases: 10. The CDR3 DNA sequence: TGCGCCAGCAGCCCACGGGCGGGGGGGCCGGAAGAGACCCAGTACTTC. Translating gives CASSPRAGGPEETQYF.

The chain recombines TRBV4-2 with TRBJ2-5, with a tentative D call TRBD2 (7 bases). The CDR3 extends over 15 amino acids. Germline V CDR1 and CDR2: LGHNA, YNFKEQ. The V end lost 3 bases, the J end lost 1 base, and 12 bases lay between the germline ends. The CDR3 DNA reads TGTGCCAGCAGCCACCTGGGGGGGGCCCAAGAGACCCAGTACTTC. Its translation is CASSHLGGAQETQYF.

A word on this clone: Other DNA sequences from this sample encode an identical CDR3 as well. This chain joins TRBV4-3 and TRBJ1-2; 8 bases are shared with TRBD1. Germline V lookup: CDR1 LGHNA, CDR2 YSLEER. Losses at the gene ends were 2 bases for V and 4 bases for J; bases not matched to a gene: 3. This CDR3 contains 14 residues. Here the CDR3 reads CASSQRTGTYGYTF. As DNA, the CDR3 is TGCGCCAGCAGCCAAAGGACAGGGACCTATGGCTACACCTTC.

The CDR3 loop is CASSIDLTRRGASNTEAFF. The CDR3 DNA sequence: TGTGCCAGTAGTATAGATCTAACCCGAAGGGGGGCTTCGAACACTGAAGCTTTCTTT. This rearrangement joins TRBV19 to TRBJ1-1, with D tentatively TRBD1 (6 bases). The CDR3 sequence is 19 residues long. CDR1 is LNHDA and CDR2 is SQIVND in the germline V gene (reference sequence). V dropped 0 bases and J dropped 1 base, with 21 bases sitting between them.

The chain combines TRBV28 with TRBJ2-7; D call uncertain. Germline-derived CDR1 and CDR2 are MDHEN and SYDVKM. Trimming shortened V by 2 bases and J by 3 bases, and 8 bases separated the two germline ends. This CDR3 has 13 amino acids. CDR3 DNA: TGTGCCAGCAGTTTACCTCAGGTCTACGAGCAGTACTTC. Translated, it gives CASSLPQVYEQYF.

The V gene is TRBV28, the J gene TRBJ2-1; D gene unclear. Trimming took 1 base from V and 6 from J, leaving 7 bases between them. This CDR3 has 13 residues. Germline V lookup: CDR1 MDHEN, CDR2 SYDVKM. CDR3 amino acids: CASSLSWRNEQFF. CDR3 bases: TGTGCCAGCAGTTTATCGTGGCGCAATGAGCAGTTCTTC.

V and J are TRBV28 and TRBJ2-7; maybe TRBD2 (6 bases). The CDR3 is 15 amino acids. The ends were cut back, 10 bases at V and 1 base at J, with 20 bases in the middle. Germline V gene data show CDR1 as MDHEN and CDR2 as SYDVKM. CDR3 amino acids: CAIQGLRTGSYEQYF. The CDR3 coding sequence is TGTGCCATCCAAGGACTAAGGACTGGATCCTACGAGCAGTACTTC.